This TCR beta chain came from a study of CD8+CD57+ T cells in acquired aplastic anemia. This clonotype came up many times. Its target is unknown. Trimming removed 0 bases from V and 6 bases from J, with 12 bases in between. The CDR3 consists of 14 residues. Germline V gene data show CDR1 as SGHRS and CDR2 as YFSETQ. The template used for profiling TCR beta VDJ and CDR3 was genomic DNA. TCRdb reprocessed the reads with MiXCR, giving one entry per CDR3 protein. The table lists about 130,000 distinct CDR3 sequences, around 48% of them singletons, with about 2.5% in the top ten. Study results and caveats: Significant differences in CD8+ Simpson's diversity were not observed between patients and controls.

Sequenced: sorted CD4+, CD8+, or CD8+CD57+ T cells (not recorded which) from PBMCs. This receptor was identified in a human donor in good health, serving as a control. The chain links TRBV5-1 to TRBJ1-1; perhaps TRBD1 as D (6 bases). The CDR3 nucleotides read TGCGCCAGCAGCTTGGTAGCGGGGGCTCCTGAAGCTTTCTTT. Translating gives CASSLVAGAPEAFF.